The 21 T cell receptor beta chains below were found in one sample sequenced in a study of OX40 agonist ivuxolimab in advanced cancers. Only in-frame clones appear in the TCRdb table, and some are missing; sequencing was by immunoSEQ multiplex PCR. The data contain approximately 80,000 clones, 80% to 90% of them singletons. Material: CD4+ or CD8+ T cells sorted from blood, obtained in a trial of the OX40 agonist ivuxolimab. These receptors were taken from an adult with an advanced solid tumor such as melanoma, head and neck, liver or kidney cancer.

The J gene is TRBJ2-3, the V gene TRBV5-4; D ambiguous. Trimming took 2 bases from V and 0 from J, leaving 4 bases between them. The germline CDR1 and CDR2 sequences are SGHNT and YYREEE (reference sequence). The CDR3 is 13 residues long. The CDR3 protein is CASSFWSTDTQYF. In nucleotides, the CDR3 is TGTGCCAGCAGCTTCTGGAGCACAGATACGCAGTATTTT. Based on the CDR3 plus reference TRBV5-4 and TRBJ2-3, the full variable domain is ETGVTQSPTHLIKTRGQQVTLRCSSQSGHNTVSWYQQALGQGPQFIFQYYREEENGRGNFPPRFSGLQFPNYSSELNVNALELDDSALYLCASSFWSTDTQYFGPGTRLTVL.

CDR3 residues: CASSGGTGVGGYTF. The DNA for the CDR3 is TGTGCCAGCAGCGGTGGGACAGGGGTAGGAGGCTACACCTTC. V gene TRBV2 combines with J gene TRBJ1-2; 10 bases align to TRBD1. The CDR3 extends over 14 amino acids. The germline V gene has CDR1 SNHLY and CDR2 FYNNEI. V trimming: 6 bases; J trimming: 8 bases; junction bases outside the gene matches: 9.

The CDR3 here is CASSGGGAMNTIYF. Written as DNA, the CDR3 is TGTGCCAGCAGTGGCGGGGGGGCTATGAACACCATATATTTT. The chain has TRBV28 and TRBJ1-3; tentatively, D is TRBD1 (6 bases). The CDR3 totals 14 residues. V was cut by 5 bases and J by 7 bases, with 15 bases left in between. Germline values: CDR1 MDHEN, CDR2 SYDVKM. Looking up the rest from reference TRBV28 and TRBJ1-3 gives the full variable domain: DVKVTQSSRYLVKRTGEKVFLECVQDMDHENMFWYRQDPGLGLRLIYFSYDVKMKEKGDIPEGYSVSREKKERFSLILESASTNQTSMYLCASSGGGAMNTIYFGEGSWLTVV.

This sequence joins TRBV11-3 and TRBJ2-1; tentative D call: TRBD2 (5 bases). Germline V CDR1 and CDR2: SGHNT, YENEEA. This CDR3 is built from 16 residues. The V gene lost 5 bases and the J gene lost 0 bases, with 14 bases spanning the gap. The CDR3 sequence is CASSGKGVGSYNEQFF. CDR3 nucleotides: TGTGCCAGCAGCGGAAAGGGAGTCGGCTCCTACAATGAGCAGTTCTTC.

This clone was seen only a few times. CDR3: CASSASGGTEAFF. In nucleotides, the CDR3 is TGTGCCAGCAGCGCATCGGGGGGCACTGAAGCTTTCTTT. The V call is TRBV7-9, the J call TRBJ1-1, with D tentatively TRBD1 (5 bases). Germline V gene sequence: CDR1 SEHNR, CDR2 FQNEAQ (reference sequence). CDR3 length: 13 residues. V dropped 5 bases and J dropped 4 bases, with 11 bases sitting between them. Full variable domain (outside the CDR3, taken from reference TRBV7-9 and TRBJ1-1): DTGVSQNPRHKITKRGQNVTFRCDPISEHNRLYWYRQTLGQGPEFLTYFQNEAQLEKSRLLSDRFSAERPKGSFSTLEIQRTEQGDSAMYLCASSASGGTEAFFGQGTRLTVV.

The CDR3 here is CASSRGQGQETQYF. The DNA of the CDR3 is TGTGCCAGCAGCCGCGGACAGGGACAGGAGACCCAGTACTTC. This sequence joins TRBV9 and TRBJ2-5, with 8 bases identical to TRBD1. The CDR3 is made up of 14 amino acids. CDR1 and CDR2 (germline): SGDLS, YYNGEE. The V gene end was trimmed by 4 bases and the J gene end by 5 bases; junction bases not matched to a gene: 7.

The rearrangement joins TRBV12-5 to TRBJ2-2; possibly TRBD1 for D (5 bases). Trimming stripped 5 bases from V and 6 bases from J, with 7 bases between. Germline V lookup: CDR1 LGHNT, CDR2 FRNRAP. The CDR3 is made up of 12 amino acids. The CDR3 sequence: CASGQGSGELFF. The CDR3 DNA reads TGTGCTAGTGGTCAGGGTTCCGGGGAGCTGTTTTTT.

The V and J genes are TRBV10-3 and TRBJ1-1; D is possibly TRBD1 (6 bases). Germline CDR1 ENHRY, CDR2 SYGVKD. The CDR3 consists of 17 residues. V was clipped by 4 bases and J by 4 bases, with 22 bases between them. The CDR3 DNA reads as TGTGCCATCAGTGTTGGTCGCGGGGGGCGGGGGACCACTGAAGCTTTCTTT. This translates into CAISVGRGGRGTTEAFF.

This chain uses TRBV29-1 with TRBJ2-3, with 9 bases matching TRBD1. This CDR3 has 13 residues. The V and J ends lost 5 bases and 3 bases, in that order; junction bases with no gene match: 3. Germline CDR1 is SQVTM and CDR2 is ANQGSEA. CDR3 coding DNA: TGCAGCGTTTGGGACAGGGATACAGATACGCAGTATTTT. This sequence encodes CSVWDRDTDTQYF.

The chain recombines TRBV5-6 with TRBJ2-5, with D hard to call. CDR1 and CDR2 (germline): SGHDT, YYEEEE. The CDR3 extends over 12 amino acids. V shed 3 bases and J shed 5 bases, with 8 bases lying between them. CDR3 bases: TGTGCCAGCAGCTGGTCGAGTGAGACCCAGTACTTC. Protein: CASSWSSETQYF.

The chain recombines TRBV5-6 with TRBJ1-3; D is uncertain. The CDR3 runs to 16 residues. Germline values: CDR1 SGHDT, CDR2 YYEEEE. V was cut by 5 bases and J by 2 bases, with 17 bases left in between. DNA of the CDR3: TGTGCCAGCAGTATCCGGTGGGATTCGGCTGGAAACACCATATATTTT. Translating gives CASSIRWDSAGNTIYF.

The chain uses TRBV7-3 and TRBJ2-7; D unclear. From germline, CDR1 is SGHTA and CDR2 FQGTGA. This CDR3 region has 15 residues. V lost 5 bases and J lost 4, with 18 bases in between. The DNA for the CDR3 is TGTGCCAGCAGCCTATCCGCCGGGCTCCGTTACGAGCAGTACTTC. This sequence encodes CASSLSAGLRYEQYF. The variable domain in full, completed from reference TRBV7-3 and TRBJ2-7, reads GAGVSQTPSNKVTEKGKYVELRCDPISGHTALYWYRQSLGQGPEFLIYFQGTGAADDSGLPNDRFFAVRPEGSVSTLKIQRTERGDSAVYLCASSLSAGLRYEQYFGPGTRLTVT.

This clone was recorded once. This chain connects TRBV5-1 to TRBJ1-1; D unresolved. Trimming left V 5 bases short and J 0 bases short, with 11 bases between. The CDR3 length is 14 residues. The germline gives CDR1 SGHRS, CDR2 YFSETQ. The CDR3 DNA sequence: TGCGCCAGCAGTAAAGGGAGTATGAACACTGAAGCTTTCTTT. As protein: CASSKGSMNTEAFF.

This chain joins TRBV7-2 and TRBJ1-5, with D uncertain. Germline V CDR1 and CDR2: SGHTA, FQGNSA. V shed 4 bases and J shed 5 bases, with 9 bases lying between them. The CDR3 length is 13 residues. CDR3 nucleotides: TGTGCCAGCAGCTCCGACACTTATCAGCCCCAGCATTTT. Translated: CASSSDTYQPQHF.

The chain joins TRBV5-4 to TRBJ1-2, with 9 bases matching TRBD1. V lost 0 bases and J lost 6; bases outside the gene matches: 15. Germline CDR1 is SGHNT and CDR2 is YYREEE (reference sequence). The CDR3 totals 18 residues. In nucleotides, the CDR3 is TGTGCCAGCAGCTTGGACGGGACAGGGAACGGGAAAAAGGATGGCTACACCTTC. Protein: CASSLDGTGNGKKDGYTF.

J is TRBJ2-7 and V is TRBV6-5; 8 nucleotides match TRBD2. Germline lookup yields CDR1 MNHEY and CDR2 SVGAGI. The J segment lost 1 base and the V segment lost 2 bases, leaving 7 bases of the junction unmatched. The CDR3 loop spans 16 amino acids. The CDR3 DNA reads TGTGCCAGCAGTTACACCTGGACTAGCATTTCCTACGAGCAGTACTTC. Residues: CASSYTWTSISYEQYF.

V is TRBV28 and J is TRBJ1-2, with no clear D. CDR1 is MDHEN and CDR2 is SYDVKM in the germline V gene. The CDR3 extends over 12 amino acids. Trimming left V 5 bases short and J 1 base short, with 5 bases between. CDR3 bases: TGTGCCAGCAGTCTGCTTAACTATGGCTACACCTTC. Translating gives CASSLLNYGYTF.

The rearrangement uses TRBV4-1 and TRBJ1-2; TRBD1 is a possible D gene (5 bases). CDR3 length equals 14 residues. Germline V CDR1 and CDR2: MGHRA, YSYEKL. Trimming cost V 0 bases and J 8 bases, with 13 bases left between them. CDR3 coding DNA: TGCGCCAGCAGCCAAGATCGATCAGGGATCGGCTACACCTTC. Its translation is CASSQDRSGIGYTF.

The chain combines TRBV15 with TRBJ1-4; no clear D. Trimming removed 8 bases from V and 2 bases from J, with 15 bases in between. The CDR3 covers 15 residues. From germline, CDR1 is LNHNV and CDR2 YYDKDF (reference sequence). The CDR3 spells CATQYRVGTNEKLFF. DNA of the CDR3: TGTGCCACCCAGTACCGGGTCGGGACTAATGAAAAACTGTTTTTT.

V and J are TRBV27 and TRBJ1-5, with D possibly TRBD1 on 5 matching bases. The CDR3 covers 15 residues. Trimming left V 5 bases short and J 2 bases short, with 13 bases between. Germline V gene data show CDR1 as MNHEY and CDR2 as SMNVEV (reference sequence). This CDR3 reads CASSRRGNGNQPQHF. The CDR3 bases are TGTGCCAGCAGTCGAAGGGGCAACGGCAATCAGCCCCAGCATTTT.

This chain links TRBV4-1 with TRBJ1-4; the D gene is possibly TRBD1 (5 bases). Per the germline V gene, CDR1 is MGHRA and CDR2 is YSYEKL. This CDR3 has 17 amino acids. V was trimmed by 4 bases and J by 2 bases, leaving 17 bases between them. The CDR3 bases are TGCGCCAGCAGCCCAGGGAGGGTTGGTGCCACTAATGAAAAACTGTTTTTT. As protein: CASSPGRVGATNEKLFF.